This is a list of T cell receptor beta chains from one sample in a study of Ad26.COV2.S vaccination and SARS-CoV-2 variants. Data came from immunoSEQ multiplex PCR; TCRdb stores just in-frame clones and leaves some out. The table includes more than 300,000 clones, around 83% detected once. The source was peripheral blood, collected in a trial of Ad26.COV2.S vaccine versus placebo. The receptors originated from a person between 18 and 65 years old who received the Ad26.COV2.S COVID-19 vaccine or a placebo. The CDR3 runs from the conserved cysteine through the conserved F or W. The D gene is left open where the match is weak. Clone sizes are given selectively: once, few, many, or a class where the clone is expanded.

size: -; J: TRBJ1-2; V: TRBV18; D: -; CDR3: CASSPGQGGADGYTF; DNA: TGTGCCAGCTCACCAGGGCAGGGCGGTGCAGATGGCTACACCTTC
size: -; J: TRBJ1-2; V: TRBV27; D: -; CDR3: CASSPYDSEHGYTF; DNA: TGTGCCAGCAGTCCATATGACAGTGAGCATGGCTACACCTTC
size: -; J: TRBJ2-7; V: TRBV5-4; D: TRBD1; CDR3: CASSGEDRASYEQYF; DNA: TGTGCCAGCAGCGGCGAGGACAGGGCCTCCTACGAGCAGTACTTC
size: -; J: TRBJ1-4; V: TRBV25-1; D: -; CDR3: CASSESVATNEKLFF; DNA: TGTGCCAGCAGTGAATCCGTTGCAACTAATGAAAAACTGTTTTTT
size: -; J: TRBJ1-1; V: TRBV7-9; D: -; CDR3: CASSPSNPEAFF; DNA: TGTGCCAGCAGCCCCAGTAACCCTGAAGCTTTCTTT
size: -; J: TRBJ1-1; V: TRBV10-2; D: -; CDR3: CASSEGGNTEAFF; DNA: TGCGCCAGCAGTGAGGGCGGGAACACTGAAGCTTTCTTT
size: -; J: TRBJ1-6; V: TRBV30; D: -; CDR3: CAWSVHPGGNSPLHF; DNA: TGTGCCTGGAGTGTACATCCGGGAGGCAATTCACCCCTCCACTTT
size: -; J: TRBJ2-2; V: TRBV19; D: -; CDR3: CASSSWLRGPGELFF; DNA: TGTGCCAGTAGCTCTTGGCTGAGAGGGCCCGGGGAGCTGTTTTTT
size: -; J: TRBJ2-3; V: TRBV5-1; D: -; CDR3: CASAGSSTDTQYF; DNA: TGCGCCAGCGCCGGTTCGAGCACAGATACGCAGTATTTT
size: -; J: TRBJ2-2; V: TRBV4-3; D: -; CDR3: CASSQEGGKTGELFF; DNA: TGCGCCAGCAGCCAAGAGGGGGGTAAGACCGGGGAGCTGTTTTTT
size: -; J: TRBJ2-6; V: TRBV7-6; D: -; CDR3: CALGPLTPSSGANVLTF; DNA: TGTGCCCTCGGCCCCCTGACGCCAAGCTCTGGGGCCAACGTCCTGACTTTC
size: -; J: TRBJ2-1; V: TRBV5-1; D: -; CDR3: CASSLYQSSYNEQFF; DNA: TGCGCCAGCAGCTTGTATCAAAGCTCCTACAATGAGCAGTTCTTC
size: -; J: TRBJ1-1; V: TRBV19; D: -; CDR3: CASSPDKGGTEAFF; DNA: TGTGCCAGTAGTCCCGACAAGGGGGGCACTGAAGCTTTCTTT
size: -; J: TRBJ2-5; V: TRBV6-5; D: -; CDR3: CASSYPGTEETQYF; DNA: TGTGCCAGCAGTTACCCGGGGACCGAAGAGACCCAGTACTTC
size: -; J: TRBJ2-5; V: TRBV2; D: -; CDR3: CASSVRPQETQYF; DNA: TGTGCCAGCAGTGTCCGGCCGCAAGAGACCCAGTACTTC
size: -; J: TRBJ2-3; V: TRBV10-3; D: -; CDR3: CAITGFPSTDTQYF; DNA: TGTGCCATCACGGGGTTCCCCTCCACAGATACGCAGTATTTT
size: -; J: TRBJ1-1; V: TRBV5-4; D: TRBD1; CDR3: CASHPGGSGTEAFF; DNA: TGTGCCAGCCATCCAGGGGGGTCGGGCACTGAAGCTTTCTTT
size: -; J: TRBJ1-3; V: TRBV6-5; D: -; CDR3: CASSLGGTGNTIYF; DNA: TGTGCCAGCAGTCTGGGCGGGACTGGAAACACCATATATTTT
size: -; J: TRBJ2-3; V: TRBV6-5; D: -; CDR3: CASSTRTITDTQYF; DNA: TGTGCCAGCAGTACCCGGACAATCACAGATACGCAGTATTTT
size: -; J: TRBJ2-2; V: TRBV7-2; D: -; CDR3: CASGAGTSTGELFF; DNA: TGTGCCAGCGGCGCGGGGACGAGCACCGGGGAGCTGTTTTTT
size: -; J: TRBJ2-3; V: TRBV7-2; D: TRBD2; CDR3: CASSLEGRSGGTDTQYF; DNA: TGTGCCAGCAGCTTAGAGGGGAGGAGCGGGGGGACAGATACGCAGTATTTT
size: -; J: TRBJ1-4; V: TRBV5-7; D: -; CDR3: CASSFRRSPNEKLFF; DNA: TGTGCCAGCAGCTTTCGACGGTCCCCCAATGAAAAACTGTTTTTT
size: few; J: TRBJ1-6; V: TRBV3-1/TRBV3-2; D: -; CDR3: CASSRRSYNSPLHF; DNA: TGTGCCAGCAGCCGAAGGTCCTATAATTCACCCCTCCACTTT
size: -; J: TRBJ2-3; V: TRBV9; D: -; CDR3: CASSVGQTDTQYF; DNA: TGTGCCAGCAGCGTAGGGCAGACAGATACGCAGTATTTT
size: -; J: TRBJ2-2; V: TRBV11-2; D: TRBD2; CDR3: CASSLGASGVAGELFF; DNA: TGTGCCAGCAGCTTAGGGGCTAGCGGGGTGGCCGGGGAGCTGTTTTTT